The sequence of this TCR beta chain was determined in a study of T cell repertoires in cytomegalovirus infection (dated by TCRdb to about 2019). The study in broad terms: Donor HLA type was relevant to the analysis, as public TCR beta signatures indicated carriage of CMV infection together with the matching HLA type.

Including the terminal cysteine and phenylalanine, the CDR3 comprises 14 residues. Of all the DNA, just the CDR3 is kept, 42 bases in frame from base 1. Trimming accounts for 6 bases at V and 8 bases at J, while the number of junction bases matched to no gene is 9. CDR1 and CDR2 (SEHNR, FQNEAQ) derive from the germline V gene (reference sequence). Overall study results and their limits: In the ex vivo response, HLA-C-restricted CMV-specific TCR beta clonotypes were dominant, and in two of eight donors the single most frequent clonotype came from this HLA-C-restricted group. In both this cohort and an independent roughly 400-donor cohort, the cumulative frequency of public TCR beta family members distinguished carriers of CMV infection plus the relevant HLA type.

The sample was run on an Illumina HiSeq 1500. TCRdb reprocessed the public reads (quality trimming at Q25 with fastp, clone calling with MiXCR) and kept in-frame beta chains. Rows merge per CDR3 protein into single entries with the most common DNA and genes. In all, the sample holds 350,000 to 500,000 distinct CDR3 sequences, and approximately 30% of those were seen once. Around 13% of the sample rests with the top ten. Details on this clonotype: Its recognized antigen is unknown. Base qualities are not provided; no much larger clone lies one nucleotide away.

The receptor chain draws on TRBV7-9 and TRBJ2-1; TRBD1 aligns with 8 central bases. The sequenced sample consisted of PBMCs. This sequence originates from a human donor in good health (CMV status not recorded). Some clones in this sample may be carry-over from other donors' samples. The nucleotide sequence is given as TGTGCCAGCAGTAGACAGGACAGGGAATATGAGCAGTTCTTC. The resulting protein is CASSRQDREYEQFF.